Following are 26 T cell receptor beta chains from one sample sequenced in a study of molecular identifiers for immune sequencing clone quantification. One entry per CDR3 protein results from TCRdb running MiXCR on the PCR reads. The sample contains about 65,000 distinct CDR3 sequences, approximately 17% of which appear only once. Sequencing was carried out using naive CD8+ T cells from blood, with Jurkat cell RNA spiked in. Documented subset: FACS-sorted CD8+CD4-CCR7+CD45RA+ naive T cells. The source of these receptors is a human donor in good health. Some libraries in this study had Jurkat cell RNA spiked in.

This clonotype was detected many times. This chain connects TRBV11-2 to TRBJ2-1; D possibly matches TRBD1 or TRBD2 (6 bases each). Trimming left V 5 bases short and J 5 bases short, with 16 bases between. Germline CDR1 SGHAT, CDR2 FQNNGV. This CDR3 comprises 15 residues. CDR3 protein: CASSPPGGANNEQFF. CDR3 in DNA: TGTGCCAGCAGCCCACCCGGGGGCGCCAACAATGAGCAGTTCTTC.

This clonotype has a handful of counts. This rearrangement joins TRBV7-9 to TRBJ2-7; D is tentatively TRBD1 or TRBD2 (5 bases each). From germline, CDR1 is SEHNR and CDR2 FQNEAQ (reference sequence). The V end lost 3 bases, the J end lost 2 bases, and 14 bases lay between the germline ends. The length of the CDR3 is 15 residues. CDR3 amino acids: CASSFLRDGTYEQYF. In DNA, the CDR3 is TGTGCCAGCAGCTTCCTACGGGACGGGACCTACGAGCAGTACTTC.

This clonotype was observed at least ten times. The chain employs TRBV11-3 and TRBJ2-1; no reliable D call. CDR1 and CDR2 (germline): SGHNT, YENEEA. V shed 5 bases and J shed 3 bases, with 17 bases lying between them. The CDR3 has 16 residues. The CDR3 sequence is CASSPVGGLGYNEQFF. The CDR3 DNA sequence: TGTGCCAGCAGCCCAGTAGGTGGGTTGGGCTACAATGAGCAGTTCTTC.

On this clonotype: A much larger clonotype is one base distant, so this may be a read error. The rearrangement joins TRBV3-1 to TRBJ2-3; D is uncertain. Germline lookup yields CDR1 LGHDT and CDR2 YNNKEL (reference sequence). This CDR3 is built from 11 residues. CDR3 protein: CASGDPDTRYF. CDR3 nucleotide sequence: TGTGCCAGCGGAGATCCGGATACGCGGTATTTT.

The sample holds many counts of this clonotype. The chain employs TRBV20-1 and TRBJ2-7; 7 bases fit TRBD1. This CDR3 has 17 residues. Unmatched junction bases numbered 11, after V lost 0 bases and J lost 0 bases. The germline CDR1 and CDR2 sequences are DFQATT and SNEGSKA (reference sequence). CDR3 amino acids: CSAREPRRQGFSYEQYF. CDR3 coding DNA: TGCAGTGCTAGAGAGCCCAGAAGACAGGGCTTCTCCTACGAGCAGTACTTC.

This clonotype showed up just a few times. A read error is possible here, since a much larger clone lies one base away. J is TRBJ2-3 and V is TRBV4-1, with 11 bases fitting TRBD2. In germline, CDR1 is MGHRA, CDR2 YSYEKL. CDR3 length: 14 amino acids. The DNA of the CDR3 is TGCGCCAGCAGACTAGCGGGAGTCACAGATACGCAGTTTTTT. Translating it yields CASRLAGVTDTQFF.

Ten or more counts support this clonotype. This chain connects TRBV7-6 to TRBJ2-3; 10 bases fit TRBD2. CDR1 SGHVS and CDR2 FNYEAQ come from the germline V gene. The CDR3 consists of 15 residues. Unmatched junction bases numbered 6, after V lost 6 bases and J lost 3 bases. CDR3 sequence: CASRLAGVGTDTQYF. CDR3 coding DNA: TGTGCCAGCAGGCTAGCGGGAGTGGGGACAGATACGCAGTATTTT.

This clonotype was picked up many times. The J gene is TRBJ2-7, the V gene TRBV3-1, with D perhaps TRBD2 (6 bases). V dropped 4 bases and J dropped 4 bases, with 11 bases sitting between them. CDR1 is LGHDT and CDR2 is YNNKEL in the germline V gene (reference sequence). The CDR3 consists of 13 residues. CDR3 sequence: CASSPGSMYEQYF. The CDR3 bases are TGTGCCAGCAGCCCCGGGAGTATGTACGAGCAGTACTTC.

This clonotype was seen ten or more times. V and J are TRBV29-1 and TRBJ2-5, with D tentatively TRBD1 (5 bases). The CDR3 is made up of 14 amino acids. V was pared by 0 bases and J by 5 bases, with 13 bases between. Looked up from germline, CDR1 is SQVTM and CDR2 is ANQGSEA. The CDR3 coding sequence is TGCAGCGTTGAAGATACAGGCCCTTGGGAGACCCAGTACTTC. Its translation: CSVEDTGPWETQYF.

Ten or more counts support this clonotype. The genes are TRBV7-9 and TRBJ2-7; D tentatively fits TRBD1 or TRBD2 (5 bases each). This CDR3 contains 12 residues. CDR1 SEHNR and CDR2 FQNEAQ come from the germline V gene (reference sequence). V was trimmed by 3 bases and J by 10 bases, leaving 13 bases between them. CDR3 residues: CASSLGMGVQYF. CDR3 nucleotides: TGTGCCAGCAGCTTGGGTATGGGGGTACAGTACTTC.

This clonotype came up many times. This chain links TRBV7-8 with TRBJ2-7; D tentatively fits TRBD1 or TRBD2 (6 bases each). From germline, CDR1 is SGHVS and CDR2 FQNEAQ. The V gene lost 5 bases and the J gene lost 4 bases, with 12 bases spanning the gap. CDR3 length: 13 residues. CDR3 sequence: CASSLRGEYEQYF. The DNA for the CDR3 is TGTGCCAGCAGCCTGAGGGGGGAGTACGAGCAGTACTTC.

Worth noting for this clonotype: A single base separates this from a much larger clone, so it may be a read error. The chain employs TRBV9 and TRBJ1-2; TRBD1 is a possible D gene (5 bases). This CDR3 spans 13 amino acids. The germline CDR1 and CDR2 sequences are SGDLS and YYNGEE. Trimming removed 7 bases from V and 3 bases from J, with 13 bases in between. The CDR3 sequence is CASGAQDYYGYTF. The CDR3 DNA reads TGTGCCAGCGGCGCACAGGACTACTATGGCTACACCTTC.

This clonotype has at least ten counts. This rearrangement joins TRBV21-1 to TRBJ2-7. TRBV21-1 is reported as a pseudogene. There are 14 residues in the CDR3. The DNA for the CDR3 is TGTGCCAGCAGCAAAGCAGGGGGCTCCTACGAGCAGTACTTC. This encodes CASSKAGGSYEQYF.

This clonotype was counted many times. The chain employs TRBV29-1 and TRBJ2-5; no firm D call. The CDR3 is made up of 11 amino acids. Looked up from germline, CDR1 is SQVTM and CDR2 is ANQGSEA. The V end lost 5 bases, the J end lost 0 bases, and 4 bases lay between the germline ends. CDR3 sequence reads: CSVIYQETQYF. As DNA, the CDR3 is TGCAGCGTTATATACCAAGAGACCCAGTACTTC. Supplemented by reference TRBV29-1 and TRBJ2-5, the full variable domain reads SAVISQKPSRDICQRGTSLTIQCQVDSQVTMMFWYRQQPGQSLTLIATANQGSEATYESGFVIDKFPISRPNLTFSTLTVSNMSPEDSSIYLCSVIYQETQYFGPGTRLLVL.

Points on this clonotype: A junction boundary mismatches the germline segment, possibly from a read error. In DNA form, the CDR3 reads TGCGGTGCTAGAGACCCGGGACTAGCCTACAATGAGCAGTTCTTC. This translates into CGARDPGLAYNEQFF. This chain joins TRBV20-1 and TRBJ2-1; 8 bases align to TRBD2. The CDR3 covers 15 residues. Per the germline V gene, CDR1 is DFQATT and CDR2 is SNEGSKA (reference sequence).

At least ten counts were recorded for this clonotype. The V and J genes are TRBV4-1 and TRBJ2-7; 11 positions match TRBD1. J was trimmed by 6 bases and V by 4 bases; bases with no gene match: 8. This CDR3 has 15 amino acids. In germline, CDR1 is MGHRA, CDR2 YSYEKL. CDR3 nucleotide sequence: TGCGCCAGCAGCCGCAACCGGGACAGGGGGGCCGAGCAGTACTTC. Translated: CASSRNRDRGAEQYF.

This clonotype has a count of ten or more. The chain joins TRBV5-5 to TRBJ2-6, with 12 bases lining up with TRBD1. After removal of 2 bases from V and 0 bases from J, the junction contained 9 bases not matched to a gene. CDR1 is SGHKS and CDR2 is YYEKEE in the germline V gene (reference sequence). The CDR3 sequence is 20 residues long. CDR3 coding DNA: TGTGCCAGCAGCTTCTCCGGGACAGGGGGCGCAAGCTCTGGGGCCAACGTCCTGACTTTC. Translation gives CASSFSGTGGASSGANVLTF.

This clonotype occurred many times. This chain links TRBV20-1 with TRBJ2-5; D might be TRBD2 (6 bases). Trimming took 5 bases from V and 5 from J, leaving 15 bases between them. The CDR3 sequence is 13 residues long. Germline V CDR1 and CDR2: DFQATT, SNEGSKA (reference sequence). This CDR3 reads CSAAQNRGETQYF. The CDR3 coding sequence is TGCAGTGCTGCCCAGAATCGGGGGGAGACCCAGTACTTC.

In this sample, this clonotype turned up many times. The gene calls are TRBV28 and TRBJ2-1; weak D call: TRBD2 (6 bases). Germline loops: CDR1 MDHEN, CDR2 SYDVKM. The length of the CDR3 is 14 residues. Trimming took off 8 bases at V and 4 bases at J, with 15 bases between the two ends. The CDR3 DNA sequence: TGTGCCAGCGTAGCGGTCGGCGCGTACAATGAGCAGTTCTTC. Its protein is CASVAVGAYNEQFF.

In regard to this clonotype: The junction and the germline gene differ at one end; a read error may be behind it. J is TRBJ2-1 and V is TRBV4-1, with D unclear. Germline V lookup: CDR1 MGHRA, CDR2 YSYEKL. The CDR3 covers 17 residues. The CDR3: CACSQEVHDSSYNEQLF. In DNA form, the CDR3 reads TGCGCCTGCAGCCAAGAAGTACATGATAGCTCCTACAATGAGCAGCTCTTC.

The CDR3 coding sequence is TGTGCCAGCAGTTTAACGGCCTTGAACACCGGGGAGCTGTTTTTT. Protein sequence: CASSLTALNTGELFF. V usage is TRBV27 and J usage is TRBJ2-2; no definite D call. Germline V gene data show CDR1 as MNHEY and CDR2 as SMNVEV (reference sequence). The CDR3 extends over 15 amino acids. V was pared by 2 bases and J by 1 base, with 8 bases between.

Many counts were recorded for this clonotype. V and J are TRBV9 and TRBJ2-5; 8 bases are shared with TRBD2. CDR3 length equals 19 residues. V dropped 0 bases and J dropped 5; count of bases not matched to a gene: 18. The germline CDR1 and CDR2 sequences are SGDLS and YYNGEE. CDR3: CASSVDVASGYLPRETQYF. The CDR3 coding sequence is TGTGCCAGCAGCGTAGACGTGGCTAGCGGGTACCTCCCGCGGGAGACCCAGTACTTC. The full variable domain, in which reference TRBV9 and TRBJ2-5 provide the parts outside the CDR3, is DSGVTQTPKHLITATGQRVTLRCSPRSGDLSVYWYQQSLDQGLQFLIQYYNGEERAKGNILERFSAQQFPDLHSELNLSSLELGDSALYFCASSVDVASGYLPRETQYFGPGTRLLVL.

This clonotype was seen at least ten times. J is TRBJ2-7 and V is TRBV4-1; 7 positions agree with TRBD2. This CDR3 comprises 15 residues. The germline V gene encodes CDR1 MGHRA and CDR2 YSYEKL. The ends lost 2 bases at V and 4 bases at J; junction bases unmatched: 8. The CDR3 DNA reads as TGCGCCAGCAGCCAATTCCACGCGGGAGTATACGAGCAGTACTTC. This encodes CASSQFHAGVYEQYF.

This clonotype was counted ten times or more. The chain combines TRBV9 with TRBJ2-7, with D tentatively TRBD2 (5 bases). The CDR3 totals 14 residues. Trimming took off 6 bases at V and 0 bases at J, with 13 bases between the two ends. Germline V gene sequence: CDR1 SGDLS, CDR2 YYNGEE. The CDR3 protein is CASNPGLSSYEQYF. CDR3 DNA: TGTGCCAGCAACCCGGGATTAAGCTCCTACGAGCAGTACTTC.

The V gene is TRBV7-9, the J gene TRBJ2-7; 8 bases are shared with TRBD1. This CDR3 has 14 amino acids. Germline CDR1 reads SEHNR; CDR2 reads FQNEAQ (reference sequence). V lost 4 bases and J lost 2; bases outside the gene matches: 4. CDR3 nucleotide sequence: TGTGCCAGCAGCTCCGGGACAGGACCCTACGAGCAGTACTTC. It codes for CASSSGTGPYEQYF. Using reference TRBV7-9 and TRBJ2-7 for the parts outside the CDR3, the full variable domain is DTGVSQNPRHKITKRGQNVTFRCDPISEHNRLYWYRQTLGQGPEFLTYFQNEAQLEKSRLLSDRFSAERPKGSFSTLEIQRTEQGDSAMYLCASSSGTGPYEQYFGPGTRLTVT.

This clonotype showed up just once. V gene TRBV7-9 combines with J gene TRBJ2-6, with D perhaps matching TRBD2 (5 bases). Germline CDR1 and CDR2: SEHNR and FQNEAQ (reference sequence). The V end lost 8 bases, the J end lost 4 bases, and 21 bases lay between the germline ends. The CDR3 runs to 17 residues. The CDR3 DNA reads TGTGCCAGCCGCCACCCCGCCGGGATTTCCGGGGCCAACGTCCTGACTTTC. Translating it yields CASRHPAGISGANVLTF.